Below, 22 T cell receptor beta chains from the same sample are listed, as sequenced in a study of shared clonotypes between healthy human individuals. Generated by immunoSEQ multiplex PCR, the TCRdb table keeps only in-frame clones and is missing some. The sample lists fewer than 600,000 clones, 79% occurring once. The specimen sequenced was PBMCs. These TCRs come from a woman aged 40 to 50 in good health. Some clones in this sample may be carry-over from other donors' samples.

This clone was observed many times. The V call is TRBV18, the J call TRBJ1-4; a possible D gene is TRBD1 (5 bases). The CDR3 is made up of 14 amino acids. Germline CDR1 reads KGHSH; CDR2 reads LQKENI. Between the trimmed V and J ends, which lost 3 bases and 7 bases, there was a span of 12 bases. DNA for the CDR3: TGTGCCAGCTCACCCACAGGTTGGAGTGAAAAACTGTTTTTT. Protein sequence: CASSPTGWSEKLFF.

The rearrangement joins TRBV11-2 to TRBJ2-1; D gene uncertain. The germline V gene has CDR1 SGHAT and CDR2 FQNNGV. Trimming removed 3 bases from V and 9 bases from J, with 15 bases in between. CDR3 length: 14 amino acids. The CDR3 coding sequence is TGTGCCAGCAGCTTGAGTTATAGCTGGGGTGAGCAGTTCTTC. It translates to CASSLSYSWGEQFF.

The CDR3 DNA sequence: TGCGCCAGCAGCTTCACCATCGGGGGTGAGCAGTTCTTC. It codes for CASSFTIGGEQFF. This chain connects TRBV5-1 to TRBJ2-1; perhaps TRBD2 as D (6 bases). Trimming stripped 2 bases from V and 9 bases from J, with 12 bases between. Germline lookup yields CDR1 SGHRS and CDR2 YFSETQ. The CDR3 covers 13 residues. Complete variable domain (other parts from reference TRBV5-1 and TRBJ2-1): KAGVTQTPRYLIKTRGQQVTLSCSPISGHRSVSWYQQTPGQGLQFLFEYFSETQRNKGNFPGRFSGRQFSNSRSEMNVSTLELGDSALYLCASSFTIGGEQFFGPGTRLTVL.

V and J are TRBV11-3 and TRBJ2-7, with 12 bases that match TRBD1. The V and J ends lost 5 bases and 6 bases, in that order; junction bases with no gene match: 5. The germline gives CDR1 SGHNT, CDR2 YENEEA. This CDR3 is built from 14 residues. This CDR3 reads CASSPGTGGGEQYF. The CDR3 nucleotides read TGTGCCAGCAGCCCCGGGACAGGGGGCGGCGAGCAGTACTTC.

This rearrangement joins TRBV28 to TRBJ2-2; D gene ambiguous. This CDR3 region has 15 residues. V lost 6 bases and J lost 3, with 14 bases in between. CDR1 and CDR2 from the germline V gene are MDHEN and SYDVKM. The CDR3 region has the DNA TGTGCCAGCAGCTATAGACGGACGGACACCGGGGAGCTGTTTTTT. Translated, it gives CASSYRRTDTGELFF.

V is TRBV2 and J is TRBJ1-3, with D tentatively TRBD1 (5 bases). The CDR3 is made up of 16 amino acids. CDR1 SNHLY and CDR2 FYNNEI come from the germline V gene. Trimming left V 6 bases short and J 0 bases short, with 15 bases between. The CDR3 DNA reads as TGTGCCAGCAGGCCAAGCAGGGAACCCTCTGGAAACACCATATATTTT. Amino acids: CASRPSREPSGNTIYF.

The chain employs TRBV28 and TRBJ1-1; D perhaps matches TRBD1 (6 bases). Trimming pared 1 base from V and 6 bases from J, leaving 15 bases between. CDR3 length: 15 residues. The germline V gene has CDR1 MDHEN and CDR2 SYDVKM. CDR3 residues: CASSLFWGGSSEAFF. The CDR3 DNA reads as TGTGCCAGCAGTTTATTTTGGGGGGGCTCCTCTGAAGCTTTCTTT.

This clone was observed once. The chain links TRBV30 to TRBJ2-5, with TRBD2 matching 12 bases. CDR1 GTSNPN and CDR2 SVGIG come from the germline V gene (reference sequence). The CDR3 spans 14 residues. The ends lost 2 bases at V and 4 bases at J; junction bases unmatched: 2. For the CDR3, the DNA is TGTGCCTGGAGTCCGGGACTAGCGGGAGAGACCCAGTACTTC. Amino acids: CAWSPGLAGETQYF.

This chain joins TRBV7-9 and TRBJ2-2; possibly TRBD1 for D (6 bases). Germline V lookup: CDR1 SEHNR, CDR2 FQNEAQ (reference sequence). V was trimmed by 3 bases and J by 7 bases, leaving 21 bases between them. This CDR3 region has 17 residues. In nucleotides, the CDR3 is TGTGCCAGCAGCTTGGGGGCCTACGGGATTAGTTACGGGGAGCTGTTTTTT. This encodes CASSLGAYGISYGELFF.

Remarks on this clone: This CDR3 is also generated by other DNA sequences in the sample. The chain recombines TRBV12-5 with TRBJ2-2; no definite D call. Germline V gives CDR1 LGHNT, CDR2 FRNRAP. The CDR3 extends over 15 amino acids. Between the trimmed V and J ends, which lost 1 base and 2 bases, there was a span of 8 bases. The CDR3 loop is CASGLGQGNTGELFF. The CDR3, as DNA: TGTGCTAGTGGTTTGGGACAAGGTAACACCGGGGAGCTGTTTTTT.

In its sample, this clone was seen once. This sequence joins TRBV5-1 and TRBJ2-2; the D gene is possibly TRBD1 (7 bases). This CDR3 has 16 residues. Germline loops: CDR1 SGHRS, CDR2 YFSETQ. Trimming took 2 bases from V and 3 from J, leaving 14 bases between them. CDR3 nucleotides: TGCGCCAGCAGCTTCCGGCGCAGGGGGGACACCGGGGAGCTGTTTTTT. Amino acids: CASSFRRRGDTGELFF.

The chain uses TRBV2 and TRBJ2-3; 7 positions match TRBD2. The CDR3 totals 14 residues. CDR1 SNHLY and CDR2 FYNNEI come from the germline V gene. V shed 7 bases, J shed 0 bases, and the junction held 4 bases outside the gene matches. The CDR3 DNA reads TGTGCCAGCATTGCGGGAGTGAGCACAGATACGCAGTATTTT. Protein: CASIAGVSTDTQYF. The full variable domain, in which reference TRBV2 and TRBJ2-3 provide the parts outside the CDR3, is EPEVTQTPSHQVTQMGQEVILRCVPISNHLYFYWYRQILGQKVEFLVSFYNNEISEKSEIFDDQFSVERPDGSNFTLKIRSTKLEDSAMYFCASIAGVSTDTQYFGPGTRLTVL.

This clone was picked up a small number of times. The chain employs TRBV14 and TRBJ2-7, with TRBD2 matching over 11 bases. V dropped 4 bases and J dropped 5; count of bases not matched to a gene: 7. From germline, CDR1 is SGHDN and CDR2 FVKESK. This CDR3 region has 15 residues. Here the CDR3 reads CASSRLLAGVDEQYF. The CDR3 region has the DNA TGTGCCAGCAGCCGCCTACTAGCGGGAGTTGACGAGCAGTACTTC.

V gene TRBV5-4 combines with J gene TRBJ2-7; the match to TRBD2 covers 14 bases. Per germline, CDR1 SGHNT and CDR2 YYREEE (reference sequence). There are 17 residues in the CDR3. V lost 3 bases, J lost 0 bases, and 5 bases stayed unmatched. The CDR3 DNA sequence: TGTGCCAGCAGCTCCCGGACTAGCGGGAGGTCCTCCTACGAGCAGTACTTC. It yields the protein CASSSRTSGRSSYEQYF.

This chain connects TRBV4-3 to TRBJ1-1; D not resolved. CDR3 size: 14 residues. The germline CDR1 and CDR2 sequences are LGHNA and YSLEER. V was clipped by 1 base and J by 6 bases, with 12 bases between them. The CDR3 is CASSQARWRPEAFF. The CDR3 DNA is TGCGCCAGCAGCCAAGCCCGTTGGCGCCCTGAAGCTTTCTTT.

V usage is TRBV20-1 and J usage is TRBJ2-1; D is possibly TRBD2 (5 bases). This CDR3 comprises 11 residues. The germline CDR1 and CDR2 sequences are DFQATT and SNEGSKA (reference sequence). Trimming pared 7 bases from V and 5 bases from J, leaving 9 bases between. CDR3 residues: CSVSGNNEQFF. The CDR3 DNA sequence: TGCAGTGTATCGGGGAACAATGAGCAGTTCTTC.

The V and J genes are TRBV7-2 and TRBJ2-7; D might be TRBD2 (6 bases). V lost 1 base, J lost 7 bases, and 20 bases lay in between. CDR3 length: 16 residues. Per germline, CDR1 SGHTA and CDR2 FQGNSA. The CDR3 coding sequence is TGTGCCAGCAGCTTAGGGGTCCCCGCTGACGGAGGGGAGCAGTACTTC. It is translated as CASSLGVPADGGEQYF.

To note about this clone: In the same sample, other DNA sequences code for this CDR3. The CDR3 bases are TGTGCCTGGAGTGTACGCGGGGATCAGCCCCAGCATTTT. Translation gives CAWSVRGDQPQHF. The J gene is TRBJ1-5, the V gene TRBV30; D gene unclear. The germline V and J ends were trimmed by 0 bases and 5 bases, with 8 bases remaining between them. Per germline, CDR1 GTSNPN and CDR2 SVGIG (reference sequence). The CDR3 runs to 13 residues.

This sequence joins TRBV7-3 and TRBJ2-6; D is unresolved. Trimming shortened V by 1 base and J by 1 base, and 11 bases separated the two germline ends. The CDR3 totals 17 residues. Looked up from germline, CDR1 is SGHTA and CDR2 is FQGTGA. This CDR3 reads CASSLRPRLSGANVLTF. Here the CDR3 DNA reads TGTGCCAGCAGCTTAAGACCCCGTCTGTCTGGGGCCAACGTCCTGACTTTC.

V usage is TRBV2 and J usage is TRBJ2-7; D is perhaps TRBD1 or TRBD2 (6 bases each). Germline CDR1 is SNHLY and CDR2 is FYNNEI. V lost 5 bases and J lost 5, with 16 bases in between. The CDR3 length is 14 residues. The CDR3 DNA reads as TGTGCCAGCAGTCAATACAGGGAGGTCAACGAGCAGTACTTC. Amino acids: CASSQYREVNEQYF.

Concerning this clone: The junction and the germline gene differ at one end; a read error may be behind it. The J gene is TRBJ2-3, the V gene TRBV7-7, with TRBD2 identical over 10 bases. Germline V gene lookup returns CDR1 SSHAT and CDR2 FNYEAQ (reference sequence). This CDR3 is 14 amino acids long. The CDR3 protein is CASSPRAGGGTQYF. CDR3 DNA sequence: TGTGCTAGCAGCCCACGAGCGGGAGGGGGTACGCAGTATTTT.

This clone was seen once. The chain links TRBV10-2 to TRBJ2-7, with D possibly matching TRBD1 (6 bases). The germline V gene encodes CDR1 WSHSY and CDR2 SAAADI. CDR3 size: 18 residues. Deletions cut 9 bases from V and 4 bases from J, with 31 bases between. The CDR3 DNA sequence: TGCGCCAGTGAATTCTCGGGACAAAAAACGGCGGTCGTATACGAGCAGTACTTC. It encodes CASEFSGQKTAVVYEQYF.